These T cell receptor beta chains were read from a single sample in a study of CD4 T cells in relation to SARS-CoV-2 and coronaviruses. Produced via immunoSEQ multiplex PCR; TCRdb's table is partial and in-frame only. The sample carries under 20,000 clones, over 70% recorded once. No cognate antigen is known for these TCRs. The sample taken for sequencing was CD4+ T cells from PBMCs, cultured in vitro. These receptors were taken from a human donor in good health. CDR3s include the opening cysteine and the closing phenylalanine or tryptophan. The D gene is left open where the match is weak.

D,V,CDR3
TRBD1,TRBV5-4,CASSSDRRLREQYF
TRBD1,TRBV28,CASSTGGADTEAFF
.,TRBV7-8,CASSPIIRTEKLFF
.,TRBV15,CATSRPGETQYF
TRBD1,TRBV11-2,CASSATGTGNEKLFF
.,TRBV15,CATSRDHNIQYF
TRBD1,TRBV5-1,CASSLSRGEQYF
.,TRBV11-2,CASSLAAFLSSYEQYF
.,TRBV9,CASSPRVSYNEQFF
.,TRBV9,CASSVDRTLNTGELFF
.,TRBV10-3,CAISESFYLGVNTEAFF
TRBD1,TRBV29-1,CSVEDPETGVNTEAFF
TRBD2,TRBV7-8,CASSNPRGGRAYEQYF
.,TRBV5-1,CASSLGGGGRGLNTEAFF
TRBD2,TRBV9,CASSTGTSGIYETQYF
.,TRBV4-1,CASSQEWEALFSSGNTIYF
.,TRBV29-1,CSVEQGSSRGYTF
.,TRBV2,CASSPMVLRSYNEQFF
.,TRBV7-2,CASSLAGGADEQYF
.,TRBV24-1,CATSGGSYEQYF
TRBD1,TRBV18,CASSPPNNRGIPQHF
TRBD1,TRBV10-3,CAIGPQTGQNTEAFF
.,TRBV9,CASSVELDLSIQYF
.,TRBV5-1,CATQGETYNEQFF
TRBD2,TRBV7-3,CASSLRGTTSYNEQFF